The text below deals with one T cell receptor beta chain. Its antigen is not known. The sample belongs to a study of cytomegalovirus exposure and HLA in healthy donors. Study as a whole: The study's early data release held some 85 million unique TCRs from HLA-typed donors.

Regarding the study as a whole: Later work associated roughly 17,000 TCR beta sequences with HLA alleles at 0.05 false discovery rate. A later analysis linked a missense DCLRE1C variant to TCR beta V- and J-gene trimming.

PCR was performed using 60 Vbeta and 13 Jbeta primers. Authors' analysis steps: A later analysis counted 80 million or so unique TCR beta chains, 10 million to 12 million shared. Clones were read by immunoSEQ multiplex PCR, and TCRdb kept only the in-frame ones, dropping some. The DNA gave D and trimming, while V, J and clone size come from that table. Among more than 75,000 clones listed, 70% to 75% were seen once. The CDR3 runs to 14 residues. Germline V gene data show CDR1 as SGDLS and CDR2 as YYNGEE. V was trimmed by 3 bases and J by 4 bases, leaving 10 bases between them. The sequence was obtained from a woman between 45 and 60 years old in good health and CMV-seropositive. The material sequenced was PBMCs. The J gene is TRBJ2-2, the V gene TRBV9; D might be TRBD1 (5 bases). CDR3 DNA: TGTGCCAGCAGCGGCCTAAGGGGCACCGGGGAGCTGTTTTTT. Translating gives CASSGLRGTGELFF. Looking up the rest from reference TRBV9 and TRBJ2-2 gives the full variable domain: DSGVTQTPKHLITATGQRVTLRCSPRSGDLSVYWYQQSLDQGLQFLIQYYNGEERAKGNILERFSAQQFPDLHSELNLSSLELGDSALYFCASSGLRGTGELFFGEGSRLTVL.